This note documents a single T cell receptor (beta chain) sequence. Its recognized antigen is unknown. It has no much larger one-base neighbor in the sample; base qualities were not kept. Additional DNA sequences in this sample encode the identical CDR3. Preparation of the library involved the immunoSEQ multiplex PCR assay. TCRdb mirrors the immuneACCESS table, restricted to in-frame sequences. Some clones are absent from its copies; in checked studies, under half trace to an unresolved V gene, and the reason for the others is unknown. The sample profile shows just over 150,000 clones; nearly 95% of them were found once. Under 2.5% of the sample goes to the ten largest clones. The germline ends are 1 base apart after V is trimmed by 2 bases and J by 3 bases. Per the germline V gene, KGHSH is the CDR1 and LQKENI is the CDR2. Measured from the cysteine to the phenylalanine, the CDR3 is 11 residues long. The sequence is cut down to CDR3 DNA, 33 bases in frame from base 1.

The data stem from a study of control samples from healthy donors and cancer patients (dated by TCRdb to between 2020 and 2021). The TCR sequence derives from a man over 45 in good health. The rearranged segments are TRBV18 and TRBJ2-5, with no confident D gene call. The sequenced sample consisted of blood. The DNA sequence follows: TGTGCCAGCTCACCAAAAGAGACCCAGTACTTC. This translates into CASSPKETQYF.